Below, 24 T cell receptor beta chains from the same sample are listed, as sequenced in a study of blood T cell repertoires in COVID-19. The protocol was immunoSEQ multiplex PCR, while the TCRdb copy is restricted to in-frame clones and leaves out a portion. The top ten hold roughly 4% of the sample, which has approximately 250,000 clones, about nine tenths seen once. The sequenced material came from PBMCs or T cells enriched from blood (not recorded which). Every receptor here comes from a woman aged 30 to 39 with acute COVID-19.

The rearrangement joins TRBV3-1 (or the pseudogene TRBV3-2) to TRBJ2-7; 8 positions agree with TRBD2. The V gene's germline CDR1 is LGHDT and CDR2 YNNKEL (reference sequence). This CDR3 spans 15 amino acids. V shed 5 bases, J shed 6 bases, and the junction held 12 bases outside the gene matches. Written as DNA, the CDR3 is TGTGCCAGCAGCGCTCTAGCGGGCTCTACTGGCGAGCAGTACTTC. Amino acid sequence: CASSALAGSTGEQYF.

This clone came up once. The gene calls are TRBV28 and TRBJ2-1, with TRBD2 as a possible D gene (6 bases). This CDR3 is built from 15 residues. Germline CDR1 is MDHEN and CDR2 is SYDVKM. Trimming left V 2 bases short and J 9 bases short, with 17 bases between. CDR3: CASSLPELARPEQFF. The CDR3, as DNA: TGTGCCAGCAGTTTACCCGAACTAGCCCGCCCTGAGCAGTTCTTC.

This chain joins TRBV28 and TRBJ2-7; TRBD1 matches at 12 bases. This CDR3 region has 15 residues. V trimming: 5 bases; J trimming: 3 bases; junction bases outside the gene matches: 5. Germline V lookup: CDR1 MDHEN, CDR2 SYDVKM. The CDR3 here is CASSGGQGAVYEQYF. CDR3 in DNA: TGTGCCAGCAGTGGGGGACAGGGGGCTGTCTACGAGCAGTACTTC.

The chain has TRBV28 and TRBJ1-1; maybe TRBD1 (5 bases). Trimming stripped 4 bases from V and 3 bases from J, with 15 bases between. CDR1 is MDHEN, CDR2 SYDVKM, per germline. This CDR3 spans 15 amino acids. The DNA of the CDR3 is TGTGCCAGCAGTTCGCTACTCAGGGCCCACACTGAAGCTTTCTTT. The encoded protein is CASSSLLRAHTEAFF.

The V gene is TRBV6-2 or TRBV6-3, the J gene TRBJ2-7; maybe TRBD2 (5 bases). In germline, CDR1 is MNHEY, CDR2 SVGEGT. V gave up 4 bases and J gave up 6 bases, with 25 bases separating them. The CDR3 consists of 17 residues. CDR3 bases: TGTGCCAGCAGTTCCCCCGGCGGGCGGGCCACAAGAGGCGAGCAGTACTTC. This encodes CASSSPGGRATRGEQYF.

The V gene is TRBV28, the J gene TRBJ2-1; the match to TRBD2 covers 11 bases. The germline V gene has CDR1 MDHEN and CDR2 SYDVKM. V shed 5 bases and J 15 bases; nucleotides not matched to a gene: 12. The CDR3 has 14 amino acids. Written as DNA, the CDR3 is TGTGCCAGCAGTATTGGGACTAGCGGAGCTATAGGGTTCTTC. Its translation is CASSIGTSGAIGFF.

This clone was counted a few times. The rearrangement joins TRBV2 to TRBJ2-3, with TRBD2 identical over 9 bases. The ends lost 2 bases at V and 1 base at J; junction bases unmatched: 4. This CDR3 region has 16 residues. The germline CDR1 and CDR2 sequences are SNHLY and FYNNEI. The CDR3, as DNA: TGTGCCAGCAGTGAACTTTGGACTAGCGGCACAGATACGCAGTATTTT. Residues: CASSELWTSGTDTQYF.

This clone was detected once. CDR3 loop: CASSLLGAYAEAFF. The CDR3 DNA reads as TGTGCCAGCAGTTTATTGGGAGCGTACGCTGAAGCTTTCTTT. The gene calls are TRBV28 and TRBJ1-1; D unresolved. Germline CDR1 reads MDHEN; CDR2 reads SYDVKM. V lost 1 base, J lost 6 bases, and 12 bases lay in between. The CDR3 contains 14 residues.

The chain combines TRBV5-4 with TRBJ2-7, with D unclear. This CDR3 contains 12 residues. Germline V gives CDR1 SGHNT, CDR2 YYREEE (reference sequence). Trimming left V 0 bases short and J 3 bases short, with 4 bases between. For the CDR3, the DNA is TGTGCCAGCAGCTTGGGACTCTACGAGCAGTACTTC. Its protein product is CASSLGLYEQYF.

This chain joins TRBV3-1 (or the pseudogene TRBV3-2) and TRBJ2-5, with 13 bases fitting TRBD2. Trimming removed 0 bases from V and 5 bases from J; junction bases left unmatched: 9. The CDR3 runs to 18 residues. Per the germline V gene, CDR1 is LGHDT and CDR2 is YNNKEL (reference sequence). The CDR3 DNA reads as TGTGCCAGCAGCCAAGATGGCTCGGGACTAGCGGGATGGGAGACCCAGTACTTC. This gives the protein CASSQDGSGLAGWETQYF.

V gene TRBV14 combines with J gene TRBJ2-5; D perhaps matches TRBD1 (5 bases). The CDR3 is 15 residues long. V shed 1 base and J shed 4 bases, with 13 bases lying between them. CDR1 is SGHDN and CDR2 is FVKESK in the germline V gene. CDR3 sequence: CASSQGSGMLETQYF. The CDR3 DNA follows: TGTGCCAGCAGCCAAGGGTCAGGGATGTTAGAGACCCAGTACTTC.

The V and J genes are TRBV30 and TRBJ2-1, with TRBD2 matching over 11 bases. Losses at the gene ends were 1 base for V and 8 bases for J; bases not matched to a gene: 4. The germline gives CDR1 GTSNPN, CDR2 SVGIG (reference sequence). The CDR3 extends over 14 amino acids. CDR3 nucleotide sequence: TGTGCCTGGAGTGAACTAGCGGGAGTCTATGAGCAGTTCTTC. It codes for CAWSELAGVYEQFF.

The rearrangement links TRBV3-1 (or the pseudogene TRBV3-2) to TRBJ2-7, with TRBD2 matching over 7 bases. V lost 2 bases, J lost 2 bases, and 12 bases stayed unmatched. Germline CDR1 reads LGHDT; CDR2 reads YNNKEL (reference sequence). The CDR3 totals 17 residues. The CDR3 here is CASSQWGGGELTYEQYF. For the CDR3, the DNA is TGTGCCAGCAGCCAATGGGGTGGGGGGGAGCTCACCTACGAGCAGTACTTC.

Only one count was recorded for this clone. The CDR3 DNA follows: TGCGCCAGCAGCCATTGGCCCAGGGGATCTTCCTATAATTCACCCCTCCACTTT. It is translated as CASSHWPRGSSYNSPLHF. This chain uses TRBV5-1 with TRBJ1-6; D is possibly TRBD1 (6 bases). Germline V lookup: CDR1 SGHRS, CDR2 YFSETQ. The V and J ends lost 4 bases and 1 base respectively, with 18 bases between them. There are 18 residues in the CDR3. Based on the CDR3 plus reference TRBV5-1 and TRBJ1-6, the full variable domain is KAGVTQTPRYLIKTRGQQVTLSCSPISGHRSVSWYQQTPGQGLQFLFEYFSETQRNKGNFPGRFSGRQFSNSRSEMNVSTLELGDSALYLCASSHWPRGSSYNSPLHFGNGTRLTVT.

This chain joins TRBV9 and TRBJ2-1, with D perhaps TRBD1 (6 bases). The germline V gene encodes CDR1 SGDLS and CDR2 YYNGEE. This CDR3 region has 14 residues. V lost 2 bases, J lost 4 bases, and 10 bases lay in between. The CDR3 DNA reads TGTGCCAGCAGCGTGACAGGCGCATACAATGAGCAGTTCTTC. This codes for CASSVTGAYNEQFF.

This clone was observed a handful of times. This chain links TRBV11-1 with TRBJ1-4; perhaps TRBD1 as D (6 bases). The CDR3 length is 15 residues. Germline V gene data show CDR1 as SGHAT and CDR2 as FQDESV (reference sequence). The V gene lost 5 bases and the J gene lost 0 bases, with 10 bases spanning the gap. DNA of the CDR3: TGTGCCAGCAGCCCGGGGGGCACAACTAATGAAAAACTGTTTTTT. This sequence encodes CASSPGGTTNEKLFF.

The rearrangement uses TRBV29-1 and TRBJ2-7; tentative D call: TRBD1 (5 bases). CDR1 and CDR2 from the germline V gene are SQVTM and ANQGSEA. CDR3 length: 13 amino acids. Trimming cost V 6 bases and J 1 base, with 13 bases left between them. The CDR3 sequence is CSVFQGRSYEQYF. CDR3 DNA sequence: TGCAGCGTCTTCCAGGGAAGGTCCTACGAGCAGTACTTC.

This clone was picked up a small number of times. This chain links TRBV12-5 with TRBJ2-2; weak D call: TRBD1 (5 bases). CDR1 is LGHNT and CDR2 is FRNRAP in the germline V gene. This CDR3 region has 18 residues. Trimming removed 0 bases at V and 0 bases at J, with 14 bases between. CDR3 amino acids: CASGLVTDSVSNTGELFF. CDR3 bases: TGTGCTAGTGGTTTGGTAACCGACAGCGTATCGAACACCGGGGAGCTGTTTTTT.

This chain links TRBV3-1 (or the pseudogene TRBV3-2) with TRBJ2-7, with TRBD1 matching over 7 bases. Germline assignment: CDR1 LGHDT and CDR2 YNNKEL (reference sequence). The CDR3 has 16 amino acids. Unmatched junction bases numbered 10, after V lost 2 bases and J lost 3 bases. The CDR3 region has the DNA TGTGCCAGCAGCCAATCAATCACAGGGGTTCGCTACGAGCAGTACTTC. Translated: CASSQSITGVRYEQYF.

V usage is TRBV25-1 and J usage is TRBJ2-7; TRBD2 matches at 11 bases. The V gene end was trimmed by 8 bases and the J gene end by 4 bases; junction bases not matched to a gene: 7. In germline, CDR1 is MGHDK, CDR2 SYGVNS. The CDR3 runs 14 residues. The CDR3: CASQQGLAVYEQYF. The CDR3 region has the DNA TGTGCCAGCCAGCAGGGACTAGCGGTTTACGAGCAGTACTTC.

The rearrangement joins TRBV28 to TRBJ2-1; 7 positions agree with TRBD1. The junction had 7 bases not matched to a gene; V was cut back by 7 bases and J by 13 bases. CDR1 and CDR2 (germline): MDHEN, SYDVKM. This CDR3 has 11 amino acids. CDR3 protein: CASTGTVNQFF. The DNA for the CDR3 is TGTGCCAGCACCGGGACAGTGAATCAGTTCTTC.

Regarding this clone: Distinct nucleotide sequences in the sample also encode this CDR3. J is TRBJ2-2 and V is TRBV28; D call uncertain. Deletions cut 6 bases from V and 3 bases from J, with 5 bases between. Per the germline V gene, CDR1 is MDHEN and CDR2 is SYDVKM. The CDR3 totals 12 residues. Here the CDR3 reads CASSTYTGELFF. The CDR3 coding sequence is TGTGCCAGCAGCACTTACACCGGGGAGCTGTTTTTT. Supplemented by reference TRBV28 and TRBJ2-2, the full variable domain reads DVKVTQSSRYLVKRTGEKVFLECVQDMDHENMFWYRQDPGLGLRLIYFSYDVKMKEKGDIPEGYSVSREKKERFSLILESASTNQTSMYLCASSTYTGELFFGEGSRLTVL.

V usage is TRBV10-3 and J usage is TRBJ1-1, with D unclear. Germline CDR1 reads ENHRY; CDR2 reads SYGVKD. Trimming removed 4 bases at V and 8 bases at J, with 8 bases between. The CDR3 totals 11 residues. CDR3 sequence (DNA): TGTGCCATCAGTGCGGGTCCCGAAGCTTTCTTT. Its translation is CAISAGPEAFF.

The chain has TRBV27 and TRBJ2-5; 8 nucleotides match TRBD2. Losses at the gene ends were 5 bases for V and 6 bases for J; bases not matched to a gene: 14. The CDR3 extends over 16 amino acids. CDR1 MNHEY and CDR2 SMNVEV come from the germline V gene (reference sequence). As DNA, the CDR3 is TGTGCCAGCAGTCCCACCGGGACGGGAGGGCTGAAGACCCAGTACTTC. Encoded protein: CASSPTGTGGLKTQYF.